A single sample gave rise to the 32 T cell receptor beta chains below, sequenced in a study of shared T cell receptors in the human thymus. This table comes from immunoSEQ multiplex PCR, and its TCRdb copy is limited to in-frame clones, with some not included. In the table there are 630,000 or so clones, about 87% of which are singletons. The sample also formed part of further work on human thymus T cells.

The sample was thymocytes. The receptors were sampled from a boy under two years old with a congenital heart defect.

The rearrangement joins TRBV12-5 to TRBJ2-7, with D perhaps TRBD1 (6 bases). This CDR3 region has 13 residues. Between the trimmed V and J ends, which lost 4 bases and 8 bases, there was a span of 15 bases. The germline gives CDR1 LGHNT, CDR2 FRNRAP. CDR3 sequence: CASGSTTGIQQYF. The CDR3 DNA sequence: TGTGCTAGTGGTTCCACTACAGGGATTCAGCAGTACTTC.

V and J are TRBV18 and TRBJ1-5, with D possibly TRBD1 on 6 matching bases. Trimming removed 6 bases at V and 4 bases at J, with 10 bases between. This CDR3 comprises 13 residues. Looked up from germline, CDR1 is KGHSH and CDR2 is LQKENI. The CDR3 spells CASSKGVNQPQHF. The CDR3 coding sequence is TGTGCCAGCTCCAAGGGGGTTAATCAGCCCCAGCATTTT.

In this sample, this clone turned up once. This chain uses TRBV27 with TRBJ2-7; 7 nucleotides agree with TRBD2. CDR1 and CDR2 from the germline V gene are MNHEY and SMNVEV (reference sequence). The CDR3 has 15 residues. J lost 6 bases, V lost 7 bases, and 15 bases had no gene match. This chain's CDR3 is CASKRRGSSFFEQYF. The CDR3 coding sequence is TGTGCCAGCAAGAGGCGGGGGTCCAGTTTCTTCGAGCAGTACTTC.

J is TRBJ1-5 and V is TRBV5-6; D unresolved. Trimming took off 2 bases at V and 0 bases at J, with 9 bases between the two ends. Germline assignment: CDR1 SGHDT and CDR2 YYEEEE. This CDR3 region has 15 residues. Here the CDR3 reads CASSFHGYSNQPQHF. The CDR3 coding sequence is TGTGCCAGCAGCTTTCACGGTTATAGCAATCAGCCCCAGCATTTT.

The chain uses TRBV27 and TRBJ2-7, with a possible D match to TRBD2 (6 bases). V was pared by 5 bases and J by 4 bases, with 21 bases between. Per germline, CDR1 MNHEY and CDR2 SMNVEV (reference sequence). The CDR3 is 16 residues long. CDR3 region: CASSQGPGAPHYEQYF. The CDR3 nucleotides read TGTGCCAGCAGTCAAGGGCCGGGAGCGCCCCATTACGAGCAGTACTTC.

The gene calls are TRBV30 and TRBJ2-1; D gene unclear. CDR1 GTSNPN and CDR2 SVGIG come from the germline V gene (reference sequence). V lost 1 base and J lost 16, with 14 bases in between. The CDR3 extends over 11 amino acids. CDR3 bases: TGTGCCTGGAGTGGAGGTCCCACCCAATTCTTC. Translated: CAWSGGPTQFF.

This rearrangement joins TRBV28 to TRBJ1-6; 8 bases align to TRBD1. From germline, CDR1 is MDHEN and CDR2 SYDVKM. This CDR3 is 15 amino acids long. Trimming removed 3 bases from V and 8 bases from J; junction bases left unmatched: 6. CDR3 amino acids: CASSFRQGFDSPLHF. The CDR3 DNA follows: TGTGCCAGCAGTTTCCGACAGGGGTTCGATTCACCCCTCCACTTT.

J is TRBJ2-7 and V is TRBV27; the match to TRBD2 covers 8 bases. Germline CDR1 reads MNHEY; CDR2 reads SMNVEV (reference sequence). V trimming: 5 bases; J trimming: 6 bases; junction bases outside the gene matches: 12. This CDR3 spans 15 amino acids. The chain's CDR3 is CASSLRSGRLGEQYF. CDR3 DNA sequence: TGTGCCAGCAGTCTTCGAAGCGGGAGATTAGGCGAGCAGTACTTC.

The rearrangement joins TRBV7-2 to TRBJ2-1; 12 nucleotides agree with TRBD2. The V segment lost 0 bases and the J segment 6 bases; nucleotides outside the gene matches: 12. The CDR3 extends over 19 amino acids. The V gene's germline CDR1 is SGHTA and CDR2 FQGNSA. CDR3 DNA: TGTGCCAGCAGCTTAGCGCAGTCCACTACTAGCGGGGGGATCAATGAGCAGTTCTTC. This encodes CASSLAQSTTSGGINEQFF.

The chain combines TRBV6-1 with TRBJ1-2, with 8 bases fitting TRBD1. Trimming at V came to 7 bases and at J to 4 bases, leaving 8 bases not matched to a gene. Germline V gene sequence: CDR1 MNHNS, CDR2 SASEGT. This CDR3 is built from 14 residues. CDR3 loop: CASNSQGACYGYTF. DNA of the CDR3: TGTGCCAGCAACTCCCAGGGGGCATGCTATGGCTACACCTTC.

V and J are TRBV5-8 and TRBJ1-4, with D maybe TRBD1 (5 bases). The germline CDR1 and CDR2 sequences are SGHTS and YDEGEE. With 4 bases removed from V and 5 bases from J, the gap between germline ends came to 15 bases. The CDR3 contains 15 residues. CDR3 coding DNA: TGTGCCAGCAGCCCCAGACAGAACTTAAATGAAAAACTGTTTTTT. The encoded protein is CASSPRQNLNEKLFF.

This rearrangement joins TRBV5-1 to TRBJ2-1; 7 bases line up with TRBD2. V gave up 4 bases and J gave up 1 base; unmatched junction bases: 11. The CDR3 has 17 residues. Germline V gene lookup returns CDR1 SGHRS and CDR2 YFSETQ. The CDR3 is CASSQTPLAESYNEQFF. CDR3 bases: TGCGCCAGCAGCCAAACTCCTCTAGCGGAATCCTACAATGAGCAGTTCTTC.

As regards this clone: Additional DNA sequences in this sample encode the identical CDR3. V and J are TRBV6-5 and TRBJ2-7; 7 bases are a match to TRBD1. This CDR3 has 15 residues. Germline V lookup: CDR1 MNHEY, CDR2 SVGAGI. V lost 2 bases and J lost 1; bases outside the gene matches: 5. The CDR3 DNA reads TGTGCCAGCAGTTACCGGGGACAGCCTTCCTACGAGCAGTACTTC. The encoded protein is CASSYRGQPSYEQYF.

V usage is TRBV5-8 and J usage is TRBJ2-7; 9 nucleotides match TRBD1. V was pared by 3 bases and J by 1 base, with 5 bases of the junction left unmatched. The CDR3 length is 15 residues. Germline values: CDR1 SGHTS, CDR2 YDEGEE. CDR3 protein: CASSSGTGRSYEQYF. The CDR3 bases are TGTGCCAGCAGCTCCGGGACAGGGAGGTCCTACGAGCAGTACTTC.

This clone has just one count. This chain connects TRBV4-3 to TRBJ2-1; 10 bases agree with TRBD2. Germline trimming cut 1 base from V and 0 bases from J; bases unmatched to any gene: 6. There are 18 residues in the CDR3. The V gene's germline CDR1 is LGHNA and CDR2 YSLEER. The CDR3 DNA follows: TGCGCCAGCAGCCAAGTCCGGCTAGCGGGAGCCTCCTACAATGAGCAGTTCTTC. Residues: CASSQVRLAGASYNEQFF.

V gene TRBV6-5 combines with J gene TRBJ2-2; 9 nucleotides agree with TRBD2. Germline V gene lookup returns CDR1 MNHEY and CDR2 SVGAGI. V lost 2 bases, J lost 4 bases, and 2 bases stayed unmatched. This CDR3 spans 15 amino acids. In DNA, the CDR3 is TGTGCCAGCAGTTACGCGACTAGCGGCACCGGGGAGCTGTTTTTT. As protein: CASSYATSGTGELFF.

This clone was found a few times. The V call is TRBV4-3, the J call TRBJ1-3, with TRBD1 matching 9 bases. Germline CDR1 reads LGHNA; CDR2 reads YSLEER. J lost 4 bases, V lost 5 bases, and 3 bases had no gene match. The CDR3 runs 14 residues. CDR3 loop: CASSYRGLGNTIYF. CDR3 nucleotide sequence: TGCGCCAGCAGCTACAGGGGGCTGGGAAACACCATATATTTT.

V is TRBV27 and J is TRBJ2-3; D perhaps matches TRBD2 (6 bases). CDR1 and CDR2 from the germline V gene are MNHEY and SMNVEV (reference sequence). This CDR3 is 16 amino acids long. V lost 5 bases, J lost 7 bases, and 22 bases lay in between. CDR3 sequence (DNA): TGTGCCAGCAGTCTGGGACTTCTTTCCCCCGGTAATACGCAGTATTTT. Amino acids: CASSLGLLSPGNTQYF.

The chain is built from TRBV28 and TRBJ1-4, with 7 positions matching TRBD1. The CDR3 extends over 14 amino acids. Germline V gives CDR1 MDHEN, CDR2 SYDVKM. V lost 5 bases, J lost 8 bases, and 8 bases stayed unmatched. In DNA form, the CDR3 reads TGTGCCAGCAGTCAGGGGGGACGAGAGGAAAAACTGTTTTTT. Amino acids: CASSQGGREEKLFF.

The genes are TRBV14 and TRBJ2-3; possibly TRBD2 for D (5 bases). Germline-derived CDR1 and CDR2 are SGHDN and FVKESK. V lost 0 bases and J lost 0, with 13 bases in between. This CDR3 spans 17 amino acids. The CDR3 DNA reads TGTGCCAGCAGCCAAGAACGACGGAGGTCTAGCACAGATACGCAGTATTTT. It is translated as CASSQERRRSSTDTQYF. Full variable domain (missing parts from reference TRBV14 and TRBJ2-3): EAGVTQFPSHSVIEKGQTVTLRCDPISGHDNLYWYRRVMGKEIKFLLHFVKESKQDESGMPNNRFLAERTGGTYSTLKVQPAELEDSGVYFCASSQERRRSSTDTQYFGPGTRLTVL.

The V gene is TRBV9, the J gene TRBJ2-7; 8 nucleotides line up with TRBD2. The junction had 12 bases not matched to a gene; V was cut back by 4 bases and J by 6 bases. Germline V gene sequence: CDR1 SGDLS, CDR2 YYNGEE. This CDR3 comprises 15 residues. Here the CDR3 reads CASSIEPGLVVEQYF. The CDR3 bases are TGTGCCAGCAGCATCGAGCCGGGACTAGTGGTCGAGCAGTACTTC.

The CDR3 DNA follows: TGTGCCAGCAGCAGTGACAGGTTTCCCTACGAGCAGTACTTC. Its protein is CASSSDRFPYEQYF. The chain joins TRBV14 to TRBJ2-7; a weak D match, TRBD1 (6 bases). This CDR3 comprises 14 residues. The germline V gene encodes CDR1 SGHDN and CDR2 FVKESK. Deletions cut 5 bases from V and 2 bases from J, with 13 bases between.

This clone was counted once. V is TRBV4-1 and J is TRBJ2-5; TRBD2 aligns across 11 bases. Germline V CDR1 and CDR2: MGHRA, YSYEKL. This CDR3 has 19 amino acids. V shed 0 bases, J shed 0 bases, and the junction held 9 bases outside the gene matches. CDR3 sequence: CASSQDSFLAGGYQETQYF. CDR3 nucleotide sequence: TGCGCCAGCAGCCAAGACTCGTTCTTAGCGGGGGGGTACCAAGAGACCCAGTACTTC.

The CDR3 DNA follows: TGTGCCAGTAGTATTGAAGAGTGGTCACCCCTCCACTTT. This encodes CASSIEEWSPLHF. V usage is TRBV19 and J usage is TRBJ1-6; D is undetermined. CDR3 length: 13 residues. CDR1 LNHDA and CDR2 SQIVND come from the germline V gene (reference sequence). V gave up 3 bases and J gave up 10 bases, with 10 bases separating them.

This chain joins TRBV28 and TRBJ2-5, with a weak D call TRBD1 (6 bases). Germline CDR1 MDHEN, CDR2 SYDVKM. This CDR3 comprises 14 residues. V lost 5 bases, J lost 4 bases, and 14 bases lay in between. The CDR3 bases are TGTGCCAGCAGTACCTCGGGACACGGAGAGACCCAGTACTTC. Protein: CASSTSGHGETQYF.

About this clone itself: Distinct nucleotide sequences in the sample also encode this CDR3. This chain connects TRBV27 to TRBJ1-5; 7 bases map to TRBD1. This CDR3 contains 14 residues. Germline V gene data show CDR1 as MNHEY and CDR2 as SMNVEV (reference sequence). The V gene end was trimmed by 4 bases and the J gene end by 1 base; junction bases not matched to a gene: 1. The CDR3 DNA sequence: TGTGCCAGCAGTTCGACAGGGAGCAATCAGCCCCAGCATTTT. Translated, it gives CASSSTGSNQPQHF.

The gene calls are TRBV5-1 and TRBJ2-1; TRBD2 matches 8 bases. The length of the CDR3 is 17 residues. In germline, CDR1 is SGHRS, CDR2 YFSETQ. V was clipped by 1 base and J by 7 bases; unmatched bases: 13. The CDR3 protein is CASSLKGGGTTLNEQFF. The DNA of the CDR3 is TGCGCCAGCAGCTTGAAAGGCGGGGGGACAACCTTAAATGAGCAGTTCTTC.

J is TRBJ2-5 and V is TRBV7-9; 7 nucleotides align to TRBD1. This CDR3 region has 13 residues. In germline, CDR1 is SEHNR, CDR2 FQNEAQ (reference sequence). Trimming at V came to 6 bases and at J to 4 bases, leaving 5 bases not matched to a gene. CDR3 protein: CASRETGPETQYF. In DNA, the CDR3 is TGTGCCAGCAGGGAGACAGGGCCAGAGACCCAGTACTTC.

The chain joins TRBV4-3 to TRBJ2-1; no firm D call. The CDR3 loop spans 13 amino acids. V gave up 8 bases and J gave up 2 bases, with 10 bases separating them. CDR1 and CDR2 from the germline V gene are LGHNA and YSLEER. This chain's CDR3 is CASGITAYNEQFF. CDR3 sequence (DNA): TGCGCCAGCGGTATAACAGCCTACAATGAGCAGTTCTTC.

CDR3 DNA sequence: TGTGCCAGCAGCTCCGGGACAGAATATGATCAGCCCCAGCATTTT. Its protein is CASSSGTEYDQPQHF. The chain carries TRBV5-5 and TRBJ1-5; 7 positions agree with TRBD1. V shed 3 bases, J shed 5 bases, and the junction held 8 bases outside the gene matches. CDR1 and CDR2 from the germline V gene are SGHKS and YYEKEE (reference sequence). The CDR3 runs 15 residues.

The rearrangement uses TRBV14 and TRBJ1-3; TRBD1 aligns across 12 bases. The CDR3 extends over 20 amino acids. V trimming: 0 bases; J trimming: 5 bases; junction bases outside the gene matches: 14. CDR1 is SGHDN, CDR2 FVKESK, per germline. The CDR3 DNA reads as TGTGCCAGCAGCCAAGAGGCTTCTAGACGGGACAGGGGGCGACGAAACACCATATATTTT. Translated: CASSQEASRRDRGRRNTIYF. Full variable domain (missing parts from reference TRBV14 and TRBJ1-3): EAGVTQFPSHSVIEKGQTVTLRCDPISGHDNLYWYRRVMGKEIKFLLHFVKESKQDESGMPNNRFLAERTGGTYSTLKVQPAELEDSGVYFCASSQEASRRDRGRRNTIYFGEGSWLTVV.

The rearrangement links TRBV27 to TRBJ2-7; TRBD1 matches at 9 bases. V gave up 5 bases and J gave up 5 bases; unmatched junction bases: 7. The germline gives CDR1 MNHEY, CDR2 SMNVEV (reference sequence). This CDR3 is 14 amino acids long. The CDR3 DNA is TGTGCCAGCAGTCCTACAGGGGGCAAAAACGAGCAGTACTTC. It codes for CASSPTGGKNEQYF.